The text below deals with one T cell receptor (beta chain). Its antigen is undetermined. Germline CDR1 is SGHDN and CDR2 is FVKESK. Trimming cost V 4 bases and J 2 bases; bases outside gene matches: 4. This CDR3 region has 14 residues. Amplification used 60 Vbeta primers and 13 Jbeta primers. Profiled with immunoSEQ multiplex PCR; TCRdb holds only in-frame clones, not every one. This table holds over 100,000 clones, roughly three quarters found once. The data belong to a study of cytomegalovirus exposure and HLA in healthy donors. Across the study: From donors who were HLA-typed, an early data release held approximately 80 million unique TCRs.

Broader study findings: Analysis performed later found approximately 17,000 TCR beta sequences associated with HLA alleles at 0.05 false discovery rate. Some 150 TCR beta chains were listed as cytomegalovirus-associated.

The sequence was obtained from a woman between 45 and 60 years old in good health and CMV-seropositive. Sequenced sample: PBMCs. The chain combines TRBV14 with TRBJ1-2, with 7 bases aligning to TRBD1. DNA of the CDR3: TGTGCCAGCAGCCCAGGACAGGAGAACTATGGCTACACCTTC. Translated: CASSPGQENYGYTF.